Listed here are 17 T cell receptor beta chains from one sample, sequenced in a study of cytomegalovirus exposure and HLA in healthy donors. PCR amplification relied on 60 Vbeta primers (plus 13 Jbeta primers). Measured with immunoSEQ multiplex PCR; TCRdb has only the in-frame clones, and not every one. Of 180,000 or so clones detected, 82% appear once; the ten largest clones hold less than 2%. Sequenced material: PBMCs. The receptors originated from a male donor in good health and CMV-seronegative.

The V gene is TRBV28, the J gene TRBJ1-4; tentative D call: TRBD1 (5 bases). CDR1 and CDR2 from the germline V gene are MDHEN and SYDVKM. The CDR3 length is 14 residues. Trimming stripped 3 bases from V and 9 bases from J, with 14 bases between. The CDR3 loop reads CASSLATDEKKLFF. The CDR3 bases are TGTGCCAGCAGTTTGGCGACAGACGAGAAAAAACTGTTTTTT. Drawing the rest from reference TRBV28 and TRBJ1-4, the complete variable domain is DVKVTQSSRYLVKRTGEKVFLECVQDMDHENMFWYRQDPGLGLRLIYFSYDVKMKEKGDIPEGYSVSREKKERFSLILESASTNQTSMYLCASSLATDEKKLFFGSGTQLSVL.

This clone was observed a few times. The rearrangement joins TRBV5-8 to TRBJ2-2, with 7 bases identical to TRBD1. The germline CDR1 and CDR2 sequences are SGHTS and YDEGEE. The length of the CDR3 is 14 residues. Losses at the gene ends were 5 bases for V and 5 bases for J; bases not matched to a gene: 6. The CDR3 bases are TGTGCCAGCAGTATTAGGGGGCTGACCGGGGAGCTGTTTTTT. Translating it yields CASSIRGLTGELFF.

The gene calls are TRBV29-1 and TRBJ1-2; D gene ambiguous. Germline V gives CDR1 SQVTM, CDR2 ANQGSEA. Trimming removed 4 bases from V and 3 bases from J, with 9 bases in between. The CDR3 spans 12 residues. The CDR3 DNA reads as TGCAGCGTTGTAGGCGGGGACTATGGCTACACCTTC. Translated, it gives CSVVGGDYGYTF.

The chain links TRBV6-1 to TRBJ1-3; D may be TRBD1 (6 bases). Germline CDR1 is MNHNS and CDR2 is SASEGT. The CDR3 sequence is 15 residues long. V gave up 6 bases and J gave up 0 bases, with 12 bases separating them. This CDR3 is CASSPSTGSGNTIYF. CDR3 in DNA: TGTGCCAGCAGCCCATCGACAGGCTCTGGAAACACCATATATTTT.

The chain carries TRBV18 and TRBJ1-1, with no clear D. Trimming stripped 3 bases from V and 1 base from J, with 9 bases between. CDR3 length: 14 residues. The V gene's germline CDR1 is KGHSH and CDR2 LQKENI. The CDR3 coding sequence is TGTGCCAGCTCACCTACAGTGGGGAACACTGAAGCTTTCTTT. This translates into CASSPTVGNTEAFF.

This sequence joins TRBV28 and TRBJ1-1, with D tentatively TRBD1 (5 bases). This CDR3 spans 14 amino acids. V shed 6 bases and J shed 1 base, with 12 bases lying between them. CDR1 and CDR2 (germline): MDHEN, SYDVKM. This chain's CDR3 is CASRLRTPNTEAFF. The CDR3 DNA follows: TGTGCCAGCAGGTTACGGACACCGAACACTGAAGCTTTCTTT.

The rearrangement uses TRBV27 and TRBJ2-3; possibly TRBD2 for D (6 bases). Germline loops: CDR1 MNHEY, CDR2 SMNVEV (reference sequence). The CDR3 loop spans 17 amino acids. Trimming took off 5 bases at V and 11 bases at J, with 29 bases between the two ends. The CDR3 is CASSPPYSGTLGLGQYF. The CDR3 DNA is TGTGCCAGCAGTCCACCGTATTCCGGGACTCTCGGACTGGGGCAGTATTTT.

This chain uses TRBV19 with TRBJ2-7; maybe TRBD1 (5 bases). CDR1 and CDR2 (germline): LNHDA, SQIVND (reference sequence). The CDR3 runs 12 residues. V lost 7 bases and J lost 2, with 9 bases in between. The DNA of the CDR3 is TGTGCCAGTACAGGGCCCACCTACGAGCAGTACTTC. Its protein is CASTGPTYEQYF.

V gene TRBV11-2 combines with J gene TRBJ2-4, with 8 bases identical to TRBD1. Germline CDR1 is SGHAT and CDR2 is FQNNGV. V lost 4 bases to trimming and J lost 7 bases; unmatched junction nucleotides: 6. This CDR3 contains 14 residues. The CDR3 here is CASSSGQATNIQYF. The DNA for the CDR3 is TGTGCCAGCAGCTCGGGACAGGCGACGAACATTCAGTACTTC.

CDR3 bases: TGTGCCAGCAGCTTAGAGCGGGAGTACTACAATGAGCAGTTCTTC. Amino acids: CASSLEREYYNEQFF. V is TRBV11-2 and J is TRBJ2-1; 7 bases match TRBD2. V lost 0 bases to trimming and J lost 3 bases; unmatched junction nucleotides: 2. The CDR3 is made up of 15 amino acids. CDR1 is SGHAT and CDR2 is FQNNGV in the germline V gene.

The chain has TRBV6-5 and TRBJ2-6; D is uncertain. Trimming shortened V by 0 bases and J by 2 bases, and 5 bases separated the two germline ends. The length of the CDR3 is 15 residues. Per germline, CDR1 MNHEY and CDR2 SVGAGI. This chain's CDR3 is CASSYSRAGANVLTF. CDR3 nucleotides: TGTGCCAGCAGTTACTCGAGAGCTGGGGCCAACGTCCTGACTTTC.

Here the CDR3 reads CASSPNIAGGGETQYF. Here the CDR3 DNA reads TGTGCCAGCAGCCCCAATATAGCGGGAGGAGGAGAGACCCAGTACTTC. The J gene is TRBJ2-5, the V gene TRBV7-7; 10 bases match TRBD2. Germline CDR1 reads SSHAT; CDR2 reads FNYEAQ (reference sequence). This CDR3 is 16 amino acids long. Losses at the gene ends were 5 bases for V and 4 bases for J; bases not matched to a gene: 10.

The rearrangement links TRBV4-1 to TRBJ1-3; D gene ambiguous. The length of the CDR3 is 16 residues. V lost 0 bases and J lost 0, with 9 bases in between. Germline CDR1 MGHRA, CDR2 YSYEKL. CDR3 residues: CASSQEEGSSGNTIYF. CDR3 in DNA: TGCGCCAGCAGCCAAGAAGAAGGGAGCTCTGGAAACACCATATATTTT.

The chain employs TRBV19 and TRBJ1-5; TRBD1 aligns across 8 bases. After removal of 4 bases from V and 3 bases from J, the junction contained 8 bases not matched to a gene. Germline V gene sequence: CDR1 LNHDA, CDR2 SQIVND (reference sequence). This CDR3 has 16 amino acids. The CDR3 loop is CASSKTRDRYNQPQHF. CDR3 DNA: TGTGCCAGTAGTAAAACTCGGGACAGGTACAATCAGCCCCAGCATTTT.

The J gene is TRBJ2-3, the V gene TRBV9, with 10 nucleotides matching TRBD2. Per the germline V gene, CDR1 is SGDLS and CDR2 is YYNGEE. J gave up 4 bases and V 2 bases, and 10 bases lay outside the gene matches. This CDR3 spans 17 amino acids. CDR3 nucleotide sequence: TGTGCCAGCAGCGTCTCAAGAGCGGGGGGGCGGTCAGATACGCAGTATTTT. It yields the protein CASSVSRAGGRSDTQYF.

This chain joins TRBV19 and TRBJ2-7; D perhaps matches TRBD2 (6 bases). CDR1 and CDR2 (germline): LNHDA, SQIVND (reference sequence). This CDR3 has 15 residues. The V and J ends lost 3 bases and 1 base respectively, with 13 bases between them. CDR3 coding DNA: TGTGCCAGTAGTATGGCCCCAGGGAGGTCCTACGAGCAGTACTTC. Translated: CASSMAPGRSYEQYF.

The CDR3, as DNA: TGCGCCAGCAGGGTTGGGACAGGACCTCAGCCCCAGCATTTT. Amino acids: CASRVGTGPQPQHF. J is TRBJ1-5 and V is TRBV5-1, with TRBD1 matching over 8 bases. The CDR3 runs to 14 residues. Germline CDR1 SGHRS, CDR2 YFSETQ. The V and J ends lost 5 bases and 6 bases, in that order; junction bases with no gene match: 7.